This paragraph covers one T cell receptor beta chain sequence. Its antigen is currently unknown. The data stem from a study of T cells in Graves' hyperthyroidism and ophthalmopathy. General study findings and limits: Blood shared most expanded thyroid clonotypes above 0.001.

Amplified regions were TCR beta CDR3 sequences from RNA transcripts. First-round RT-PCR with HTBI primers amplified the TCR CDR3 region. MiXCR was run by TCRdb on the multiplex PCR reads, yielding one entry per CDR3 protein. This table holds fewer than 450,000 distinct CDR3 sequences, less than 20% found once. Trimming took 1 base from V and 0 from J, leaving 7 bases between them. The germline CDR1 and CDR2 sequences are SGHRS and YFSETQ. The CDR3 totals 14 residues. This chain connects TRBV5-1 to TRBJ1-2; D is unresolved. This clonotype was obtained from a man aged 18 to 29 with Graves' ophthalmopathy. Sequenced input: blood. The CDR3 bases are TGCGCCAGCAGCTTGACAACCTCTAACTATGGCTACACCTTC. It specifies CASSLTTSNYGYTF.